Given below is one TCR beta chain in context. What it recognizes is unknown. The sample belongs to a study of beta chain features in type 1 diabetes. The study's findings and limits: PCR might favor shorter templates, but any such skew would affect patients and controls equally. When Type 1 diabetes patients were examined, their TCRB CDR3s proved moderately but significantly shorter in all four CD4+ subsets. Fewer insertions but more deletions were seen at VDJ junctions in type 1 diabetes patients.

In all sorted populations, purity surpassed 95%. Sequencing targeted expressed TCRB transcripts, as all isolated RNA had been reverse transcribed. Libraries were prepared by immunoSEQ multiplex PCR; TCRdb keeps only in-frame clonotypes and omits some of them. The table lists more than 550,000 clones, about an eighth of them singletons. V gave up 0 bases and J gave up 2 bases, with 9 bases separating them. The germline CDR1 and CDR2 sequences are SGHRS and YFSETQ. The CDR3 runs 14 residues. This TCR was sampled from a young man with type 1 diabetes. Sequenced material: naive CD4+ T cells from blood. The V call is TRBV5-1, the J call TRBJ2-7; the D is unclear. The CDR3 here is CASSLVGRTYEQYF. The DNA of the CDR3 is TGCGCCAGCAGCTTGGTTGGCAGAACCTACGAGCAGTACTTC.